The clone carrying this T cell receptor beta chain turned up a few times. What it binds is not known. The data derive from a study of naive and memory T cell subsets. The study's findings and limits: Especially in CD8 cells, naive repertoires contained a few larger clonotypes, possibly CD45RA-re-expressing memory cells.

CD8 T cells were positively selected from what remained after CD4 positive selection. An equimolar mix of two oligonucleotides served as the beta constant-region primer for TRBC1 and TRBC2. Nested alpha and beta constant-region primers with the SP2 primer drove four PCR rounds on ligated cDNA. MiXCR, applied by TCRdb to the UMI-ligation and nested PCR reads, yields one record per CDR3 protein. The sample holds 95,000 to 110,000 distinct CDR3 sequences; around 13% are singletons and the top ten take about 3%. CDR3 size: 16 residues. Trimming removed 2 bases from V and 3 bases from J; junction bases left unmatched: 9.

This sequence was found in a human donor in good health. The V gene is TRBV12-3 or TRBV12-4, the J gene TRBJ1-2; 7 bases agree with TRBD1. The sample comprised naive CD8+ T cells from blood. The chain's CDR3 is CASSLSPQGTDYGYTF. In DNA, the CDR3 is TGTGCCAGCAGTTTATCCCCACAGGGGACAGACTATGGCTACACCTTC.